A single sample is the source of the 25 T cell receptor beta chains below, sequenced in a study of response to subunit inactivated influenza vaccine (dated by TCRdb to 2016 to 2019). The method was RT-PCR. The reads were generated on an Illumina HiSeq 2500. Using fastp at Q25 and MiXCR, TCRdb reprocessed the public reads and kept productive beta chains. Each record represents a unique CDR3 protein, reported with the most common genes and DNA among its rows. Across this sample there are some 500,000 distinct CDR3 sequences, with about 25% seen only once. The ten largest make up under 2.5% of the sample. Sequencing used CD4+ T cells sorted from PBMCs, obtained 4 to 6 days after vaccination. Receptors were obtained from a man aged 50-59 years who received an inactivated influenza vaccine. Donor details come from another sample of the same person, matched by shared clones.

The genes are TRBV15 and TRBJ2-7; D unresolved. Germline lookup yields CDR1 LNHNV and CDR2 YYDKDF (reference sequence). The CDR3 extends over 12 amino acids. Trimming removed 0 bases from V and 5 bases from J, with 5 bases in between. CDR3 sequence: CATSRDTHEQYF. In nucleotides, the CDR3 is TGTGCCACCAGCAGAGACACACACGAGCAGTACTTC.

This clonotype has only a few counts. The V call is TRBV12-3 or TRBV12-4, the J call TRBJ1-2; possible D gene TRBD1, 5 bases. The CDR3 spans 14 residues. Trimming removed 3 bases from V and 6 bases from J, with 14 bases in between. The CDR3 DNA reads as TGTGCCAGCAGTTTCAGTGACAGCTCACATGGCTACACCTTC. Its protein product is CASSFSDSSHGYTF.

The CDR3 is CASSQLLTGEATNEKLFF. CDR3 coding DNA: TGTGCCAGCAGCCAACTCCTCACAGGGGAAGCAACTAATGAAAAACTGTTTTTT. The chain combines TRBV4-2 with TRBJ1-4; 7 nucleotides line up with TRBD1. J gave up 0 bases and V 2 bases, and 9 bases lay outside the gene matches. Germline lookup yields CDR1 LGHNA and CDR2 YNFKEQ. CDR3 length: 18 amino acids.

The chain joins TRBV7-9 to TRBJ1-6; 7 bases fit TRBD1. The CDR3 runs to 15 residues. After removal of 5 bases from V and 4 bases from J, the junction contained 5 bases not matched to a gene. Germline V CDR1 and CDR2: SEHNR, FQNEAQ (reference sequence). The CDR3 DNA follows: TGTGCCAGCAGCCTCGGGACAGATTATAATTCACCCCTCCACTTT. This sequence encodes CASSLGTDYNSPLHF.

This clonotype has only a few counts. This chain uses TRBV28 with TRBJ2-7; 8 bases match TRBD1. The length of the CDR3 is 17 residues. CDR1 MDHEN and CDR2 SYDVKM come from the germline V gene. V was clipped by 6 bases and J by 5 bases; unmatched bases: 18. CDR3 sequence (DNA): TGTGCCAGCAGACGTGACAGGGGTAACGGGAGAGGCGACGAGCAGTACTTC. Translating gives CASRRDRGNGRGDEQYF.

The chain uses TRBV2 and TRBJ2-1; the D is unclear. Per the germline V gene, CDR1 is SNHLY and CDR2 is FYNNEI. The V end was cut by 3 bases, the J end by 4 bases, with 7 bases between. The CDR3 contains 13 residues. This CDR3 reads CASSDRTYNEQFF. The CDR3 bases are TGTGCCAGCAGTGACAGAACTTACAATGAGCAGTTCTTC. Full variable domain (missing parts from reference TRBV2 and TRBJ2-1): EPEVTQTPSHQVTQMGQEVILRCVPISNHLYFYWYRQILGQKVEFLVSFYNNEISEKSEIFDDQFSVERPDGSNFTLKIRSTKLEDSAMYFCASSDRTYNEQFFGPGTRLTVL.

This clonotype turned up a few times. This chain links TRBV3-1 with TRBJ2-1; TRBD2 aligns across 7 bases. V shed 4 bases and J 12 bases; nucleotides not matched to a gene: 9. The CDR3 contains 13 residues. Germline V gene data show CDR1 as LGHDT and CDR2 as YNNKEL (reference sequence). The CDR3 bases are TGTGCCAGCAGCCTCGGAGGGAGGGGAGCGCAGTTCTTC. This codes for CASSLGGRGAQFF.

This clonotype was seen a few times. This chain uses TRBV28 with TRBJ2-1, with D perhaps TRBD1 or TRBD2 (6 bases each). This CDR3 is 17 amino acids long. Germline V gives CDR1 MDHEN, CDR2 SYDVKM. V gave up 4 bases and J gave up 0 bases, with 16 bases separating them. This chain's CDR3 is CASSSAQGGSSYNEQFF. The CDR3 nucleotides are TGTGCCAGCAGTTCCGCCCAAGGGGGGAGCTCCTACAATGAGCAGTTCTTC.

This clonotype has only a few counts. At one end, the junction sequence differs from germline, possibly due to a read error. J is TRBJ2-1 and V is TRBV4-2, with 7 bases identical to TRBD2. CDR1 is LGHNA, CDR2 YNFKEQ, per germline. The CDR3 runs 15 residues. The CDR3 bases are TGTGCCAGCAGCCAAGAGACTAGCTCCCACAATGAGCAGTTCTTC. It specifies CASSQETSSHNEQFF.

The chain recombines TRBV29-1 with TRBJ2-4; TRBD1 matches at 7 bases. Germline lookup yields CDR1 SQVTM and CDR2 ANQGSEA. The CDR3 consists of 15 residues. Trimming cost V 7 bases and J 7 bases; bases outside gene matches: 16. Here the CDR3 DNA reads TGCAGCGCCGCCCTGCGGCAGGGGGTTGGGAACATTCAGTACTTC. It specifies CSAALRQGVGNIQYF. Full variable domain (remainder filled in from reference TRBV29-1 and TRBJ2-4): SAVISQKPSRDICQRGTSLTIQCQVDSQVTMMFWYRQQPGQSLTLIATANQGSEATYESGFVIDKFPISRPNLTFSTLTVSNMSPEDSSIYLCSAALRQGVGNIQYFGAGTRLSVL.

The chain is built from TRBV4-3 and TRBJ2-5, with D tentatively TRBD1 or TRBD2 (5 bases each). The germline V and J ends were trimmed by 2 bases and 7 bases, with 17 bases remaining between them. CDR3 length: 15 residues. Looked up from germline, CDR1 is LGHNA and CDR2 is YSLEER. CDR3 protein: CASSQLFRDLATQYF. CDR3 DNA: TGCGCCAGCAGCCAACTCTTCCGGGACCTGGCGACCCAGTACTTC.

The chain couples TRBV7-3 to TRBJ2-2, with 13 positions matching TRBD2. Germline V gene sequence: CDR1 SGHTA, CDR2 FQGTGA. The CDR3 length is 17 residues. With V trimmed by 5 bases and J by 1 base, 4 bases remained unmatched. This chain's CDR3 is CASSPGLAGVNTGELFF. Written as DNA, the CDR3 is TGTGCCAGCAGCCCCGGACTAGCGGGAGTGAACACCGGGGAGCTGTTTTTT.

DNA of the CDR3: TGTGCCAGCAGCCAGTCGTCACAGGGGGGCGAGCAGTACTTC. Translated, it gives CASSQSSQGGEQYF. The chain combines TRBV7-2 with TRBJ2-7; TRBD1 matches 8 bases. Germline V gene data show CDR1 as SGHTA and CDR2 as FQGNSA. The V segment lost 5 bases and the J segment 6 bases; nucleotides outside the gene matches: 9. This CDR3 region has 14 residues.

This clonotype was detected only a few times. The CDR3 coding sequence is TGTGCCAGCAGCCAGGGATTCGGCACTGAAGCTTTCTTT. It codes for CASSQGFGTEAFF. The chain is built from TRBV7-9 and TRBJ1-1; D may be TRBD1 (5 bases). Trimming took off 5 bases at V and 4 bases at J, with 11 bases between the two ends. The CDR3 spans 13 residues. Germline values: CDR1 SEHNR, CDR2 FQNEAQ (reference sequence).

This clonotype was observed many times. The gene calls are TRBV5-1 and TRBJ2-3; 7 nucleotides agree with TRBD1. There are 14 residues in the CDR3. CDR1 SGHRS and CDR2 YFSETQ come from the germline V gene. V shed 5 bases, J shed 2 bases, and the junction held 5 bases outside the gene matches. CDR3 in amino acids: CASSHGQDTDTQYF. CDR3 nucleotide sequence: TGCGCCAGCAGTCATGGACAGGACACAGATACGCAGTATTTT. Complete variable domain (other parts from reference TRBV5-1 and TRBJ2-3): KAGVTQTPRYLIKTRGQQVTLSCSPISGHRSVSWYQQTPGQGLQFLFEYFSETQRNKGNFPGRFSGRQFSNSRSEMNVSTLELGDSALYLCASSHGQDTDTQYFGPGTRLTVL.

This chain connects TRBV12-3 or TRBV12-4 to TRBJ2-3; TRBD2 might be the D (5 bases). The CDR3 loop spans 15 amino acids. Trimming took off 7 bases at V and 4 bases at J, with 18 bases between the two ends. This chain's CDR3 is CASTLFEGGADTQYF. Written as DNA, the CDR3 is TGTGCCAGCACCCTTTTCGAGGGCGGCGCAGATACGCAGTATTTT.

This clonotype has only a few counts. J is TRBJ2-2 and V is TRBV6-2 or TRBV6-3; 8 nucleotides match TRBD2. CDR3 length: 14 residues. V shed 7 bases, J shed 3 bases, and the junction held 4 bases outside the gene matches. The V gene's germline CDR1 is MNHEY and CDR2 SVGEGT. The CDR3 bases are TGTGCCAGCACCCGGGGGGGGGACACCGGGGAGCTGTTTTTT. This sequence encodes CASTRGGDTGELFF.

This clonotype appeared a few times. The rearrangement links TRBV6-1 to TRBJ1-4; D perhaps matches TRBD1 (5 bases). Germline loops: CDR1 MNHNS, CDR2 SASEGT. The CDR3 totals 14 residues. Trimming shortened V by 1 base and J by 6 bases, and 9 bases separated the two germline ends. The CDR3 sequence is CASSEVGLHEKLFF. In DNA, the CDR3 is TGTGCCAGCAGTGAAGTGGGGCTTCATGAAAAACTGTTTTTT.

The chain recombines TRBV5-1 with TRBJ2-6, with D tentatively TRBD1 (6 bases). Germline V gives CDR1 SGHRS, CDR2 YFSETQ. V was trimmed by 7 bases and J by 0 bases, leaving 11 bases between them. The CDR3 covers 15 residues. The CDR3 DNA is TGCGCCAGCGACTTGGACAGCTCTGGGGCCAACGTCCTGACTTTC. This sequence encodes CASDLDSSGANVLTF.

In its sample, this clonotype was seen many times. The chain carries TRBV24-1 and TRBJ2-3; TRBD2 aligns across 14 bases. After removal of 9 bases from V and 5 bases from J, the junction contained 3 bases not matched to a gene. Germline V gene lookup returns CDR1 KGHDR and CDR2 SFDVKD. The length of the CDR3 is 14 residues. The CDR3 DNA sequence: TGTGCCACCTCGACTAGCGGGGGGGGAGATACGCAGTATTTT. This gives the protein CATSTSGGGDTQYF.

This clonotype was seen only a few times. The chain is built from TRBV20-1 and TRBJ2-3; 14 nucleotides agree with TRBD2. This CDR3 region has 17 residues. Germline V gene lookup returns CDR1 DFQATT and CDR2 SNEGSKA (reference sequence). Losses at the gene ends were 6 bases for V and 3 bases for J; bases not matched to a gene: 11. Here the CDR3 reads CSADGTSGRGGTDTQYF. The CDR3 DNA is TGCAGTGCCGACGGGACTAGCGGGAGAGGGGGGACAGATACGCAGTATTTT.

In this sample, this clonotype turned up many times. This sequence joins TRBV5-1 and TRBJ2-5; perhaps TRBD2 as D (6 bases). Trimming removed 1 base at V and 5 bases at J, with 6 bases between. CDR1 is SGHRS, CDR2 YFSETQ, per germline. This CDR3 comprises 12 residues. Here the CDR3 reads CASSLSGETQYF. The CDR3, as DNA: TGCGCCAGCAGCTTGAGCGGGGAGACCCAGTACTTC.

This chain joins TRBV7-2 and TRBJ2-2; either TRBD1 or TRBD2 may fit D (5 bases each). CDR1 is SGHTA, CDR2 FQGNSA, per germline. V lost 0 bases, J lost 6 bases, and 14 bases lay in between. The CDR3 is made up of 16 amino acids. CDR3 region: CASSLAMGRRAGELFF. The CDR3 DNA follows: TGTGCCAGCAGCTTAGCGATGGGACGTCGCGCCGGGGAGCTGTTTTTT.

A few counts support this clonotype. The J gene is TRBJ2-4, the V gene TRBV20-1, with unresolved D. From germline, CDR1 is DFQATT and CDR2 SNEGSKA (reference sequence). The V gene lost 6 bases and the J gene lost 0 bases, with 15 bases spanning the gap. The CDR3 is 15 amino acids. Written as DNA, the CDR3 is TGCAGTGCCCCTCAGCGCGTCCTAGCCAAAAACATTCAGTACTTC. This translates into CSAPQRVLAKNIQYF.

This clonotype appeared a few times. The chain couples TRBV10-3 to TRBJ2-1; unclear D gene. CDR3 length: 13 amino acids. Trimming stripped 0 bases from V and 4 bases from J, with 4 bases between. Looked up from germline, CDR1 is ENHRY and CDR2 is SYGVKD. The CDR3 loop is CAISESTYNEQFF. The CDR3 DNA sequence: TGTGCCATCAGTGAGTCAACTTACAATGAGCAGTTCTTC.